A selection of T cell receptor beta chains follows, all from one sample in a study of blood T cell repertoires in COVID-19. The data were produced by immunoSEQ multiplex PCR, yet TCRdb's version contains in-frame clones alone and is incomplete. The top ten hold about 6% of the sample, which has around 200,000 clones, approximately 85% seen once. Sequenced input: PBMCs or T cells enriched from blood (not recorded which). All receptors come from a man aged 40-50 years with acute COVID-19. Both conserved end residues are part of each CDR3. The order of the fields is clone size, J gene, D gene, V gene, CDR3 DNA, CDR3 protein. A D gene is named only where the DNA matches it firmly. Only some rows state a clone size, as once, few, many or a class for expanded clones.

NA,TRBJ1-2,NA,TRBV5-6,TGTGCCAGCAGCTTTCCTTACCTTACAAACTATGGCTACACCTTC,CASSFPYLTNYGYTF
few,TRBJ2-3,NA,TRBV5-6,TGTGCCAGCAGCACCGGAGGGTTCACAGATACGCAGTATTTT,CASSTGGFTDTQYF
NA,TRBJ2-1,NA,TRBV6-5,TGTGCCAGCAGTTACCTTTATGAGCAGTTCTTC,CASSYLYEQFF
NA,TRBJ1-6,TRBD1,TRBV12-3/TRBV12-4,TGTGCCATCTCGGGACAGGGTATGGTATCCCTCCACTTT,CAISGQGMVSLHF
NA,TRBJ2-7,NA,TRBV3-1/TRBV3-2,TGTGCCAGCAGCCGGACCTTTAGCGGATCCTACGAGCAGTACTTC,CASSRTFSGSYEQYF
NA,TRBJ1-3,NA,TRBV6-5,TGTGCCAGCAGTTATCGCCCGGGGGTCCCTGGAAACACCATATATTTT,CASSYRPGVPGNTIYF
NA,TRBJ1-5,NA,TRBV2,TGTGCCAGCAGACCCGAGGGCAATCAGCCCCAGCATTTT,CASRPEGNQPQHF
NA,TRBJ2-1,TRBD2,TRBV6-1,TGTGCCAGCAGTGAGGCGGGAGGGTTTAATGAGCAGTTCTTC,CASSEAGGFNEQFF
NA,TRBJ1-2,TRBD1,TRBV5-6,TGTGCCAGCAGCGTGGGACAGATACCCTATGGCTACACCTTC,CASSVGQIPYGYTF
NA,TRBJ2-7,TRBD2,TRBV11-2,TGTGCCAGCAGCTTAAAAGCGGGGGCCTTCTACGAGCAGTACTTC,CASSLKAGAFYEQYF
NA,TRBJ2-2,TRBD2,TRBV7-8,TGTGCCAGCAGCCCCGGGACTAGCGGGAGAGGCACCGGGGAGCTGTTTTTT,CASSPGTSGRGTGELFF
few,TRBJ1-2,TRBD1,TRBV5-8,TGTGCCAGCAGCCAGGACAGGGGGGGTGGCTACACCTTC,CASSQDRGGGYTF
NA,TRBJ1-1,TRBD1,TRBV18,TGTGCCAGCTCAAGGACAGGGTGGAACACTGAAGCTTTCTTT,CASSRTGWNTEAFF
few,TRBJ1-1,NA,TRBV27,TGTGCCAGCAGTTTTAGGACAAACACTGAAGCTTTCTTT,CASSFRTNTEAFF
NA,TRBJ1-3,TRBD1,TRBV10-2,TGCGCCAGCAGTCAGGGACGACAGGGTTTGTCTGGAAACACCATATATTTT,CASSQGRQGLSGNTIYF
few,TRBJ2-1,NA,TRBV27,TGTGCCAGCACCGTCAGCGAGAGTAGCTCCTACAATGAGCAGTTCTTC,CASTVSESSSYNEQFF
NA,TRBJ2-5,TRBD2,TRBV7-2,TGTGCCAGCAGCTCCGGACTAGCGGGAGTAAGGCGAGAGACCCAGTACTTC,CASSSGLAGVRRETQYF
NA,TRBJ2-5,NA,TRBV9,TGTGCCGTAAACTATCGGCGGTGGGCGGGAGAGACCCAGTACTTC,CAVNYRRWAGETQYF
few,TRBJ2-7,TRBD1,TRBV6-6,TGTGCCAGCAGCGCGTGGCCCGGGACAGGGGGCAGACCGGCAGGGGGGGAGCAGTACTTC,CASSAWPGTGGRPAGGEQYF
NA,TRBJ1-1,NA,TRBV30,TGTGCCGGGGATCCTCCCGGCAGGGTCCCCAACACTGAAGCTTTCTTT,CAGDPPGRVPNTEAFF
NA,TRBJ2-1,NA,TRBV14,TGTGCCAGCAGCCAAGCTTACAGATACAATGAGCAGTTCTTC,CASSQAYRYNEQFF
NA,TRBJ2-1,NA,TRBV28,TGTGCCTACGAGGACAGAGTATACAATGAGCAGTTCTTC,CAYEDRVYNEQFF
NA,TRBJ1-2,NA,TRBV5-1,TGCGCCAGCAGCTTGGACAGGGAGGGCTACACCTTC,CASSLDREGYTF
NA,TRBJ2-7,NA,TRBV10-3,TGTGCCATCAGTGAACAGGGCTACGAGCAGTACTTC,CAISEQGYEQYF
many,TRBJ2-7,TRBD1,TRBV10-3,TGTGCCAACTCCGGGACAGGTACCCACGAGCAGTACTTC,CANSGTGTHEQYF
NA,TRBJ2-3,TRBD1,TRBV18,TGTGCCAGCTCACCACGTCCGGACAGGGGTAGCGCCAGCACAGATACGCAGTATTTT,CASSPRPDRGSASTDTQYF
NA,TRBJ2-7,TRBD2,TRBV2,TGTGCCAGCATCGAAATTAGGACTAGCGAGACCTTCTCCTACGAGCAGTACTTC,CASIEIRTSETFSYEQYF
few,TRBJ1-1,NA,TRBV7-3,TGTGCCAGCAGCCACACCTCAGGGGAGGGCACTGAAGCTTTCTTT,CASSHTSGEGTEAFF
once,TRBJ2-5,TRBD1,TRBV19,TGTGCCAGTAGTGAGGGGACAGGCAAGACCCAGTACTTC,CASSEGTGKTQYF
NA,TRBJ1-2,NA,TRBV6-5,TGTGCCAGCAGCCAGATTCTTGGCGGAATCTATGGCTACACCTTC,CASSQILGGIYGYTF
NA,TRBJ2-1,NA,TRBV3-1/TRBV3-2,TGTGCCAGCAGCCAACCGGGACACACCTTTTTCTCCTACAATGAGCAGTTCTTC,CASSQPGHTFFSYNEQFF
NA,TRBJ2-5,NA,TRBV15,TGTGCCACCAGCCGCCGGAGGGGCATTTCGAAGGAGACCCAGTACTTC,CATSRRRGISKETQYF
NA,TRBJ1-1,TRBD1,TRBV28,TGTGCCAGCACCACCCCGACGGGGACAGGGGGTTTGACTGAAGCTTTCTTT,CASTTPTGTGGLTEAFF
NA,TRBJ1-2,NA,TRBV3-1/TRBV3-2,TGTGCCAGCAGCCAGCCGTCAGGGGAGAGAGGCTACACCTTC,CASSQPSGERGYTF
NA,TRBJ2-1,NA,TRBV7-6,TGTGCCAGCAGCTTGGGTCCAGGTGAGCAGTTCTTC,CASSLGPGEQFF
once,TRBJ2-7,NA,TRBV5-1,TGCGCCAGCAGCTTTCAGAGCGGGTCCCACGAGCAGTACTTC,CASSFQSGSHEQYF
once,TRBJ2-7,NA,TRBV20-1,TGCAGTGCCAGTACTTCAGGGTTCTACGAGCAGTACTTC,CSASTSGFYEQYF
NA,TRBJ1-2,NA,TRBV25-1,TGTGCCACTACAGCGGGCAGACAAGCCAGTGGCTACACCTTC,CATTAGRQASGYTF
NA,TRBJ2-1,NA,TRBV21-1,TGTGCCAGCACAGCCCACAGAGCGGGAGATCGGTCCTACAATGAGCAGTTCTTC,CASTAHRAGDRSYNEQFF
NA,TRBJ2-7,NA,TRBV6-1,TGTGCCAGCAGTGACAAACCGGACTCGTCCTACGAGCAGTACTTC,CASSDKPDSSYEQYF
NA,TRBJ2-6,TRBD1,TRBV5-1,TGCGCCAGCAGCTTGGGAACAGGGGGCTCCCTGTCAGGGGCCAACGTCCTGACTTTC,CASSLGTGGSLSGANVLTF
NA,TRBJ2-1,TRBD2,TRBV4-1,TGCGCCAGCAGCCAAGCTTGGAGCGGGAGTCGATCTGAGCAGTTCTTC,CASSQAWSGSRSEQFF
NA,TRBJ2-2,NA,TRBV9,TGTGCCAGCAGCGTAGTGGAGGGTATCGGGGAGCTGTTTTTT,CASSVVEGIGELFF
NA,TRBJ2-2,NA,TRBV5-4,TGTGCCAGCAGCTTGATAGGGGCCGGCACCGGGGAGCTGTTTTTT,CASSLIGAGTGELFF
once,TRBJ1-6,NA,TRBV30,TGTGCCTGGAGTTACCTCTCCAGGGCCTATAATTCACCCCTCCACTTT,CAWSYLSRAYNSPLHF
NA,TRBJ2-7,TRBD2,TRBV10-1,TGCGCCAGCAGTGACGGGACTAGAGGCCTAAGCTACGAGCAGTACTTC,CASSDGTRGLSYEQYF